These T cell receptor beta chains were read from a single sample in a study of regulatory T cells in long-lasting Graves disease. In TCRdb, the multiplex PCR reads were re-called with MiXCR into one record per CDR3 protein. In the table there are approximately 560,000 distinct CDR3 sequences, 15% to 20% of which are singletons. These data also formed part of another study, on T cells in Graves' hyperthyroidism and ophthalmopathy.

This specimen was peripheral blood mononuclear cells (PBMCs), taken at new diagnosis, from a patient treated with antithyroid drugs. The receptors originated from a man between 18 and 35 years old with Graves disease. CDR3s include the opening cysteine and the closing phenylalanine or tryptophan. D genes are given only for firm matches. Expanded clones are given a class, and other clones once, few, many or no size at all.

TRBV20-1	TRBD2	many	TRBJ2-2	TGCAGTGCTAGAGATCTGGAGCGGGGCGACACCGGGGAGCTGTTTTTT	CSARDLERGDTGELFF
TRBV12-3/TRBV12-4	NA	many	TRBJ2-3	TGTGCCAGCAGCCGTAGCGGAGGGGGCACAGATACGCAGTATTTT	CASSRSGGGTDTQYF
TRBV7-2	NA	many	TRBJ2-5	TGTGCCAGCAGCCCTAGCAGCCAAGAGACCCAGTACTTC	CASSPSSQETQYF
TRBV25-1	NA	few	TRBJ2-3	TGTGCCAGCAGTGGACTGCCTTGGGTAGGAGGGGCGTTGGGAGATACGCAGTATTTT	CASSGLPWVGGALGDTQYF
TRBV6-2/TRBV6-3	NA	NA	TRBJ1-4	TGTGCCAGCAGTGAAGGGACCTTCGGGGAAAAACTGTTTTTT	CASSEGTFGEKLFF
TRBV5-1	NA	few	TRBJ2-7	TGCGCCAGCGGGGGGCCGGGGGGCTCCTACGAGCAGTACTTC	CASGGPGGSYEQYF
TRBV11-2	TRBD2	many	TRBJ2-5	TGTGCCAGCAGTTTTCCGGGACTAGCAGAAGAGACCCAGTACTTC	CASSFPGLAEETQYF
TRBV29-1	NA	few	TRBJ2-3	TGCAGCGTTGATAGGGGGGTTGAGATGATAACAGATACGCAGTATTTT	CSVDRGVEMITDTQYF
TRBV11-2	NA	NA	TRBJ1-1	TGTGCCAGCAGCCAGACCGCAGGGGTTTCAGGGACTGAAGCTTTCTTT	CASSQTAGVSGTEAFF
TRBV29-1	NA	few	TRBJ1-1	TGCAGCGTTGTTCAGGTCTGGGACACTGAAGCTTTCTTT	CSVVQVWDTEAFF
TRBV20-1	NA	many	TRBJ1-3	TGCAGTGCTAGCTGGGCTGGAAACACCATATATTTT	CSASWAGNTIYF